The next 26 T cell receptor beta chains were all read from a single sample in a study of a mutant IDH1 vaccine in newly diagnosed glioma. The repertoire was sequenced with immunoSEQ multiplex PCR; TCRdb's copy has only in-frame clones and lacks some. The table shows under 150,000 clones, with roughly 90% occurring only once. The antigens for these receptors are not known. The time point denotes: week 11, during vaccination. What each vaccine dose contained was 300 ug of mutant IDH1 20-mer peptide, accompanied by topical imiquimod. The sample here was PBMCs, taken from a glioma patient whose treatment included an IDH1 peptide vaccine. These receptors were taken from a woman in her fifties or sixties with glioma.

This chain links TRBV7-5 with TRBJ1-5. TRBV7-5 counts as a pseudogene. This CDR3 is 11 amino acids long. The CDR3 region is CASSQEGPQHF. As DNA, the CDR3 is TGTGCCAGCAGTCAAGAGGGGCCCCAGCATTTT.

This clone was seen once. This CDR3 is CASSLFAGRDAYEQYF. In DNA, the CDR3 is TGTGCCAGCAGTTTATTTGCAGGGAGGGATGCCTACGAGCAGTACTTC. The chain has TRBV28 and TRBJ2-7, with TRBD2 identical over 7 bases. The germline gives CDR1 MDHEN, CDR2 SYDVKM. J lost 2 bases, V lost 1 base, and 8 bases had no gene match. The CDR3 is 16 residues long.

The chain couples TRBV12-5 to TRBJ1-1, with a weak D call TRBD1 (5 bases). V lost 0 bases and J lost 6, with 11 bases in between. The germline V gene encodes CDR1 LGHNT and CDR2 FRNRAP. This CDR3 has 14 residues. The CDR3 protein is CASGLVTSGPEAFF. CDR3 in DNA: TGTGCTAGTGGTTTGGTGACGTCGGGGCCTGAAGCTTTCTTT.

The J gene is TRBJ2-7, the V gene TRBV7-2; 9 bases align to TRBD1. The CDR3 totals 15 residues. V gave up 5 bases and J gave up 2 bases; unmatched junction bases: 7. Germline lookup yields CDR1 SGHTA and CDR2 FQGNSA. CDR3: CASSTQTGGPYEQYF. The CDR3 DNA reads TGTGCCAGCAGCACCCAAACAGGGGGCCCCTACGAGCAGTACTTC.

V usage is TRBV7-8 and J usage is TRBJ2-5; D gene ambiguous. Looked up from germline, CDR1 is SGHVS and CDR2 is FQNEAQ. This CDR3 spans 10 amino acids. The V end was cut by 5 bases, the J end by 4 bases, with 2 bases between. In DNA, the CDR3 is TGTGCCAGCAGCACAGAGACCCAGTACTTC. Its translation is CASSTETQYF.

V gene TRBV9 combines with J gene TRBJ1-4; no clear D gene. The CDR3 has 15 amino acids. Trimming stripped 2 bases from V and 0 bases from J, with 8 bases between. Germline CDR1 and CDR2: SGDLS and YYNGEE. CDR3: CASSVYGATNEKLFF. DNA of the CDR3: TGTGCCAGCAGCGTTTACGGAGCAACTAATGAAAAACTGTTTTTT.

This sequence joins TRBV27 and TRBJ1-2; possible D gene TRBD1, 5 bases. V was trimmed by 2 bases and J by 1 base, leaving 14 bases between them. Germline loops: CDR1 MNHEY, CDR2 SMNVEV (reference sequence). CDR3 size: 16 residues. CDR3 loop: CASSLKPWGSNYGYTF. The DNA for the CDR3 is TGTGCCAGCAGTTTAAAGCCCTGGGGCAGTAACTATGGCTACACCTTC.

The J gene is TRBJ1-4, the V gene TRBV5-4; maybe TRBD1 (5 bases). The CDR3 contains 13 residues. Trimming removed 4 bases at V and 5 bases at J, with 9 bases between. Germline loops: CDR1 SGHNT, CDR2 YYREEE (reference sequence). CDR3 region: CASSMGLNEKLFF. The CDR3 DNA reads TGTGCCAGCAGCATGGGACTCAATGAAAAACTGTTTTTT.

The V call is TRBV10-3, the J call TRBJ1-5, with 8 bases aligning to TRBD1. The V gene's germline CDR1 is ENHRY and CDR2 SYGVKD. The V segment lost 0 bases and the J segment 2 bases; nucleotides outside the gene matches: 6. CDR3 length: 17 amino acids. This chain's CDR3 is CAISESIPGGRNQPQHF. The CDR3 bases are TGTGCCATCAGTGAGTCGATCCCAGGGGGCCGCAATCAGCCCCAGCATTTT.

The genes are TRBV5-1 and TRBJ2-2; D may be TRBD1 (6 bases). The CDR3 is 14 amino acids. CDR1 and CDR2 from the germline V gene are SGHRS and YFSETQ. V shed 2 bases and J shed 5 bases, with 10 bases lying between them. The CDR3 spells CASSLQGNTGELFF. The DNA for the CDR3 is TGCGCCAGCAGCTTACAGGGAAATACCGGGGAGCTGTTTTTT.

The sample holds a few counts of this clone. This chain links TRBV6-1 with TRBJ1-5; D is unresolved. Germline V gene data show CDR1 as MNHNS and CDR2 as SASEGT. This CDR3 is 13 amino acids long. Trimming took 8 bases from V and 0 from J, leaving 8 bases between them. The CDR3 region has the DNA TGTGCCAGCTATGGTGGTAGCAATCAGCCCCAGCATTTT. Its translation: CASYGGSNQPQHF.

The rearrangement joins TRBV2 to TRBJ2-5, with D hard to call. Trimming left V 5 bases short and J 11 bases short, with 15 bases between. CDR1 is SNHLY, CDR2 FYNNEI, per germline. The CDR3 runs to 12 residues. CDR3 DNA: TGTGCCAGCAGTCTCCAAACATTCGGGCAGTACTTC. Translation: CASSLQTFGQYF.

The V and J genes are TRBV15 and TRBJ1-5; TRBD1 might be the D (5 bases). CDR1 and CDR2 from the germline V gene are LNHNV and YYDKDF (reference sequence). CDR3 length equals 15 residues. The V end lost 1 base, the J end lost 0 bases, and 7 bases lay between the germline ends. CDR3 sequence: CATSRGGYSNQPQHF. The CDR3 DNA reads as TGTGCCACCAGCAGAGGGGGGTATAGCAATCAGCCCCAGCATTTT.

The CDR3 loop reads CASSAPPGETQYF. The DNA of the CDR3 is TGTGCCAGCAGCGCGCCTCCGGGGGAGACCCAGTACTTC. The chain couples TRBV11-3 to TRBJ2-5; D may be TRBD2 (5 bases). The germline V gene has CDR1 SGHNT and CDR2 YENEEA. V was trimmed by 5 bases and J by 5 bases, leaving 12 bases between them. This CDR3 is 13 amino acids long. The variable domain in full, completed from reference TRBV11-3 and TRBJ2-5, reads EAGVVQSPRYKIIEKKQPVAFWCNPISGHNTLYWYLQNLGQGPELLIRYENEEAVDDSQLPKDRFSAERLKGVDSTLKIQPAELGDSAVYLCASSAPPGETQYFGPGTRLLVL.

The chain recombines TRBV2 with TRBJ2-2; TRBD1 agrees at 8 bases. CDR3 length: 15 amino acids. CDR1 and CDR2 (germline): SNHLY, FYNNEI. J was trimmed by 6 bases and V by 6 bases; bases with no gene match: 9. The CDR3 nucleotides read TGTGCCAGCAGCCTCGACAGGGGTCAAGCCGGGGAGCTGTTTTTT. Amino acids: CASSLDRGQAGELFF. The variable domain in full, completed from reference TRBV2 and TRBJ2-2, reads EPEVTQTPSHQVTQMGQEVILRCVPISNHLYFYWYRQILGQKVEFLVSFYNNEISEKSEIFDDQFSVERPDGSNFTLKIRSTKLEDSAMYFCASSLDRGQAGELFFGEGSRLTVL.

The chain couples TRBV9 to TRBJ2-1, with 7 nucleotides matching TRBD2. The CDR3 totals 20 residues. V lost 0 bases, J lost 0 bases, and 15 bases stayed unmatched. Germline V gives CDR1 SGDLS, CDR2 YYNGEE. The CDR3 nucleotides read TGTGCCAGCAGCGTAGGTCCCTACCCTGGGGGAGGGAACTCCTACAATGAGCAGTTCTTC. Encoded protein: CASSVGPYPGGGNSYNEQFF.

The J gene is TRBJ2-3, the V gene TRBV7-6, with 13 nucleotides matching TRBD2. V lost 5 bases and J lost 4; bases outside the gene matches: 3. The CDR3 runs to 15 residues. From germline, CDR1 is SGHVS and CDR2 FNYEAQ. CDR3 nucleotides: TGTGCCAGCAGCCTAGGACTAGCGGGAGCAGATACGCAGTATTTT. It encodes CASSLGLAGADTQYF.

V and J are TRBV7-3 and TRBJ2-3, with unresolved D. The CDR3 covers 12 residues. Trimming removed 1 base at V and 6 bases at J, with 5 bases between. The germline V gene has CDR1 SGHTA and CDR2 FQGTGA. The CDR3 sequence is CASSLRADTQYF. The CDR3 bases are TGTGCCAGCAGCTTAAGAGCGGATACGCAGTATTTT.

V gene TRBV11-1 combines with J gene TRBJ2-2, with D maybe TRBD2 (6 bases). Trimming pared 10 bases from V and 5 bases from J, leaving 20 bases between. The CDR3 length is 15 residues. Per germline, CDR1 SGHAT and CDR2 FQDESV (reference sequence). The DNA of the CDR3 is TGTGCCACCCAATTCGCGGGGTTAGGAACCGGGGAGCTGTTTTTT. This translates into CATQFAGLGTGELFF.

This chain links TRBV6-1 with TRBJ1-5; D ambiguous. Germline assignment: CDR1 MNHNS and CDR2 SASEGT. The CDR3 length is 14 residues. Trimming took 2 bases from V and 3 from J, leaving 8 bases between them. The CDR3 reads CASSENGYNQPQHF. As DNA, the CDR3 is TGTGCCAGCAGTGAAAACGGTTACAATCAGCCCCAGCATTTT.

This chain joins TRBV28 and TRBJ1-2; TRBD1 matches 8 bases. V shed 5 bases and J 8 bases; nucleotides not matched to a gene: 7. This CDR3 has 13 amino acids. Looked up from germline, CDR1 is MDHEN and CDR2 is SYDVKM. CDR3 loop: CASSPGQGGGYTF. Written as DNA, the CDR3 is TGTGCCAGCAGTCCCGGACAGGGCGGCGGCTACACCTTC.

The genes are TRBV19 and TRBJ2-7; D call uncertain. The CDR3 is 12 amino acids. Germline V gives CDR1 LNHDA, CDR2 SQIVND (reference sequence). Trimming removed 5 bases at V and 2 bases at J, with 7 bases between. For the CDR3, the DNA is TGTGCCAGTAGTGGTGGAGCCTACGAGCAGTACTTC. Its protein is CASSGGAYEQYF. Based on the CDR3 plus reference TRBV19 and TRBJ2-7, the full variable domain is DGGITQSPKYLFRKEGQNVTLSCEQNLNHDAMYWYRQDPGQGLRLIYYSQIVNDFQKGDIAEGYSVSREKKESFPLTVTSAQKNPTAFYLCASSGGAYEQYFGPGTRLTVT.

This clone appeared once. This chain uses TRBV21-1 with TRBJ2-5; the table's TRBD1 call for D was not verified on the DNA. TRBV21-1 is described as a pseudogene. CDR3 length: 17 amino acids. CDR3 region: CASSKNPRTESPETQYF. CDR3 nucleotides: TGTGCCAGCAGCAAGAACCCTCGGACAGAGTCCCCGGAGACCCAGTACTTC.

This chain links TRBV19 with TRBJ2-6, with no clear D. V lost 5 bases and J lost 4, with 9 bases in between. CDR1 is LNHDA and CDR2 is SQIVND in the germline V gene (reference sequence). This CDR3 contains 14 residues. The CDR3 protein is CASSAGVGANVLTF. CDR3 coding DNA: TGTGCCAGTAGTGCCGGCGTGGGGGCCAACGTCCTGACTTTC.

The V gene is TRBV10-3, the J gene TRBJ2-1; D ambiguous. Germline-derived CDR1 and CDR2 are ENHRY and SYGVKD. The ends were cut back, 2 bases at V and 5 bases at J, with 7 bases in the middle. This CDR3 spans 13 amino acids. The CDR3 spells CAISERRDNEQFF. The CDR3, as DNA: TGTGCCATCAGTGAGCGTAGGGACAATGAGCAGTTCTTC.

V is TRBV7-6 and J is TRBJ1-3; no clear D. The CDR3 length is 16 residues. The V end lost 2 bases, the J end lost 0 bases, and 11 bases lay between the germline ends. CDR1 and CDR2 from the germline V gene are SGHVS and FNYEAQ. The DNA of the CDR3 is TGTGCCAGCAGCTTAACCTCCGGGTTCTCTGGAAACACCATATATTTT. Translating gives CASSLTSGFSGNTIYF.